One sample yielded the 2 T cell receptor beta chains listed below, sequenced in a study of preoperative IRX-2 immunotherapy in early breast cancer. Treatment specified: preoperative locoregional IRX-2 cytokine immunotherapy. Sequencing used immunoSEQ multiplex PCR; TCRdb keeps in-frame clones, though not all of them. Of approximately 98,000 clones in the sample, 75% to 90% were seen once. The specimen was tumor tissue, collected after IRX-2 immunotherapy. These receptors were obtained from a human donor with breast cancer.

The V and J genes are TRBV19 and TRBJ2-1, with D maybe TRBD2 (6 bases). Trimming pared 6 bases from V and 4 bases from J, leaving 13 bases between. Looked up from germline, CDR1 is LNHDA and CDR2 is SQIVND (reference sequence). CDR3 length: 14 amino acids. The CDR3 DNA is TGTGCCAGTAGCTCCGGACTATTATACAATGAGCAGTTCTTC. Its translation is CASSSGLLYNEQFF.

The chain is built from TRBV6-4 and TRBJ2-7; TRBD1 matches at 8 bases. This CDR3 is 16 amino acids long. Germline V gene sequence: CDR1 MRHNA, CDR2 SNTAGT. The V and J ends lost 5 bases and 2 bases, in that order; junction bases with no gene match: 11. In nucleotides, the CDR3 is TGTGCCAGCAGTTACAGGACAGGGATCCCTCCCTACGAGCAGTACTTC. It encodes CASSYRTGIPPYEQYF.